These 30 T cell receptor beta chains were all obtained from the same sample, sequenced in a study of sequential checkpoint blockade in melanoma. Here immunoSEQ multiplex PCR was the method, and the copy in TCRdb shows in-frame clones only, minus some. This table has more than 10,000 clones, 25% to 35% appearing once. The sample's treatment: randomized to nivolumab then ipilimumab (arm A) or the reverse (arm B). Here the sequenced sample was tumor tissue (inferred from file names), taken from a patient given nivolumab and ipilimumab in sequence. Receptor source: a human donor with melanoma.

This clone was seen only a few times. The chain recombines TRBV28 with TRBJ2-5, with 9 nucleotides matching TRBD1. The ends lost 7 bases at V and 2 bases at J; junction bases unmatched: 5. The CDR3 covers 14 residues. CDR1 and CDR2 from the germline V gene are MDHEN and SYDVKM. CDR3 coding DNA: TGTGCCAGCAACACGGGACAGGGACAAGAGACCCAGTACTTC. It yields the protein CASNTGQGQETQYF.

Only a few counts were recorded for this clone. The CDR3 sequence: CASHRVNRGEIEETQYF. CDR3 sequence (DNA): TGTGCCAGCCATAGAGTGAACAGGGGCGAAATAGAAGAGACCCAGTACTTC. The gene calls are TRBV6-8 and TRBJ2-5; 7 bases are shared with TRBD1. CDR3 size: 17 residues. The germline CDR1 and CDR2 sequences are MNHGY and SAAAGT. J gave up 3 bases and V 8 bases, and 18 bases lay outside the gene matches.

The chain joins TRBV14 to TRBJ2-1; 7 bases are shared with TRBD1. Germline V gives CDR1 SGHDN, CDR2 FVKESK. The CDR3 is 13 amino acids. V was pared by 1 base and J by 10 bases, with 4 bases of the junction left unmatched. The CDR3: CASSQVGGREQFF. CDR3 bases: TGTGCCAGCAGCCAAGTAGGGGGCCGGGAGCAGTTCTTC.

The CDR3, as DNA: TGTGCCAGCAGCTCCCTCGAGAAGGGAGGCAATGAGCAGTTCTTC. It is translated as CASSSLEKGGNEQFF. This chain connects TRBV11-3 to TRBJ2-1, with D possibly being TRBD2 (6 bases). Germline CDR1 SGHNT, CDR2 YENEEA. The CDR3 runs to 15 residues. V was pared by 4 bases and J by 6 bases, with 16 bases between.

This clone appeared once. This chain uses TRBV19 with TRBJ1-5; D call uncertain. With 6 bases removed from V and 3 bases from J, the gap between germline ends came to 18 bases. Per the germline V gene, CDR1 is LNHDA and CDR2 is SQIVND (reference sequence). The CDR3 has 16 residues. The CDR3 is CASSPGGVRANQPQHF. The CDR3 coding sequence is TGTGCCAGTAGCCCAGGCGGGGTTCGGGCCAATCAGCCCCAGCATTTT. Based on the CDR3 plus reference TRBV19 and TRBJ1-5, the full variable domain is DGGITQSPKYLFRKEGQNVTLSCEQNLNHDAMYWYRQDPGQGLRLIYYSQIVNDFQKGDIAEGYSVSREKKESFPLTVTSAQKNPTAFYLCASSPGGVRANQPQHFGDGTRLSIL.

This sequence joins TRBV29-1 and TRBJ2-7; 11 nucleotides align to TRBD2. In germline, CDR1 is SQVTM, CDR2 ANQGSEA. V shed 3 bases and J 3 bases; nucleotides not matched to a gene: 7. The CDR3 contains 15 residues. The CDR3 region is CSVDGTGTSGYEQYF. Written as DNA, the CDR3 is TGCAGCGTTGACGGAACCGGGACTAGCGGCTACGAGCAGTACTTC.

A single count supports this clone. The chain carries TRBV14 and TRBJ1-5, with D perhaps matching TRBD1 (5 bases). Germline assignment: CDR1 SGHDN and CDR2 FVKESK. Trimming removed 1 base from V and 6 bases from J, with 13 bases in between. The length of the CDR3 is 15 residues. This CDR3 is CASSQAGQGFQPQHF. In DNA, the CDR3 is TGTGCCAGCAGCCAAGCTGGGCAGGGCTTTCAGCCCCAGCATTTT.

The V and J genes are TRBV19 and TRBJ2-7, with 10 bases matching TRBD1. From germline, CDR1 is LNHDA and CDR2 SQIVND (reference sequence). Trimming removed 6 bases from V and 5 bases from J; junction bases left unmatched: 10. This CDR3 spans 15 amino acids. The CDR3 DNA is TGTGCCAGTAGAGACCGGGACAGGGGCTTCGACGAGCAGTACTTC. Its protein product is CASRDRDRGFDEQYF.

The chain has TRBV6-8 and TRBJ2-6; TRBD1 is a possible D gene (6 bases). Germline CDR1 is MNHGY and CDR2 is SAAAGT. V was clipped by 10 bases and J by 0 bases, with 16 bases between them. The length of the CDR3 is 16 residues. The CDR3 nucleotides read TGTGCCATCAACAGGGAACCCCTCTCTGGGGCCAACGTCCTGACTTTC. Protein: CAINREPLSGANVLTF.

This clone was recorded at least ten times. The chain has TRBV6-8 and TRBJ1-1, with 9 bases identical to TRBD1. Germline assignment: CDR1 MNHGY and CDR2 SAAAGT. The junction had 3 bases not matched to a gene; V was cut back by 4 bases and J by 3 bases. The CDR3 loop spans 14 amino acids. The DNA of the CDR3 is TGTGCCAGCAGTTTTGACAGGGGGTACACTGAAGCTTTCTTT. This codes for CASSFDRGYTEAFF.

The V gene is TRBV29-1, the J gene TRBJ2-2; D unclear. Germline CDR1 SQVTM, CDR2 ANQGSEA. The CDR3 length is 13 residues. V lost 3 bases and J lost 5, with 10 bases in between. The CDR3 bases are TGCAGCGTTGAGGGGAAGGGAACCGGGGAGCTGTTTTTT. Its translation is CSVEGKGTGELFF.

A few counts support this clone. V gene TRBV6-8 combines with J gene TRBJ2-4, with unresolved D. This CDR3 has 17 amino acids. Germline V lookup: CDR1 MNHGY, CDR2 SAAAGT. V was trimmed by 2 bases and J by 3 bases, leaving 17 bases between them. The CDR3 sequence: CASSYVWAESGKNIQYF. CDR3 in DNA: TGTGCCAGCAGTTACGTGTGGGCAGAGTCGGGCAAAAACATTCAGTACTTC.

This clone was seen only a few times. The chain combines TRBV7-6 with TRBJ2-7; the match to TRBD2 covers 12 bases. The length of the CDR3 is 15 residues. Germline loops: CDR1 SGHVS, CDR2 FNYEAQ. Unmatched junction bases numbered 3, after V lost 4 bases and J lost 2 bases. The CDR3 sequence is CASSSTSGRTYEQYF. Written as DNA, the CDR3 is TGTGCCAGCAGCTCTACTAGCGGGAGGACCTACGAGCAGTACTTC.

The chain recombines TRBV6-8 with TRBJ1-5; TRBD1 is a possible D gene (6 bases). Trimming stripped 2 bases from V and 3 bases from J, with 11 bases between. CDR3 length: 15 residues. Per the germline V gene, CDR1 is MNHGY and CDR2 is SAAAGT. The CDR3 bases are TGTGCCAGCAGTTACCAGGGGAGGGCCAATCAGCCCCAGCATTTT. It encodes CASSYQGRANQPQHF.

The table lists this clone with many counts. J is TRBJ2-3 and V is TRBV11-3, with D unclear. Germline lookup yields CDR1 SGHNT and CDR2 YENEEA. Trimming removed 2 bases from V and 1 base from J, with 10 bases in between. This CDR3 is built from 15 residues. In DNA, the CDR3 is TGTGCCAGCAGCTTAAAACGGTCGGGCACAGATACGCAGTATTTT. Translated, it gives CASSLKRSGTDTQYF. Combining the CDR3 with reference TRBV11-3 and TRBJ2-3 gives the whole variable domain EAGVVQSPRYKIIEKKQPVAFWCNPISGHNTLYWYLQNLGQGPELLIRYENEEAVDDSQLPKDRFSAERLKGVDSTLKIQPAELGDSAVYLCASSLKRSGTDTQYFGPGTRLTVL.

This clone was found a few times. The gene calls are TRBV6-7 and TRBJ1-2; TRBD1 matches at 7 bases. TRBV6-7 is filed as an ORF, its function uncertain. This CDR3 is 14 amino acids long. V trimming: 5 bases; J trimming: 4 bases; junction bases outside the gene matches: 7. In nucleotides, the CDR3 is TGTGCCAGCAGTGAGCGCCGGGACAGCTATGGCTACACCTTC. The encoded protein is CASSERRDSYGYTF.

The genes are TRBV28 and TRBJ1-4; no firm D call. V was clipped by 10 bases and J by 6 bases, with 18 bases between them. Germline assignment: CDR1 MDHEN and CDR2 SYDVKM. The CDR3 has 14 residues. CDR3 amino acids: CATRRVGKDEKLFF. In DNA, the CDR3 is TGTGCCACCCGGCGGGTCGGGAAGGATGAAAAACTGTTTTTT.

The chain joins TRBV9 to TRBJ1-5, with a tentative D call TRBD1 (5 bases). V was pared by 5 bases and J by 7 bases, with 10 bases between. CDR1 is SGDLS, CDR2 YYNGEE, per germline. This CDR3 spans 12 amino acids. For the CDR3, the DNA is TGTGCCAGCAGAGCAGGGAAACAGCCCCAGCATTTT. Translated: CASRAGKQPQHF.

The sample holds many counts of this clone. The chain couples TRBV11-3 to TRBJ1-1, with TRBD1 matching over 8 bases. After removal of 1 base from V and 5 bases from J, the junction contained 6 bases not matched to a gene. The CDR3 is made up of 15 amino acids. Germline V gives CDR1 SGHNT, CDR2 YENEEA. The CDR3 sequence is CASSLVQGAGTEAFF. The CDR3 DNA reads TGTGCCAGCAGCTTAGTTCAGGGGGCGGGGACTGAAGCTTTCTTT.

Ten or more counts support this clone. The chain is built from TRBV6-8 and TRBJ2-5; 12 bases are a match to TRBD1. J was trimmed by 5 bases and V by 7 bases; bases with no gene match: 5. Germline assignment: CDR1 MNHGY and CDR2 SAAAGT. The CDR3 has 14 amino acids. The CDR3 DNA follows: TGTGCCAGCACCCCGGGACAGGGGGCGGAGACCCAGTACTTC. Translating it yields CASTPGQGAETQYF.

This clone was counted many times. The rearrangement uses TRBV7-5 and TRBJ2-6; TRBD2, as called in the table, went unchecked against the DNA. TRBV7-5 is a pseudogene locus. The CDR3 loop spans 15 amino acids. The CDR3 loop is CASSLENSGANVLTF. Here the CDR3 DNA reads TGTGCCAGCAGCCTCGAGAACTCTGGGGCCAACGTCCTGACTTTC.

V usage is TRBV6-8 and J usage is TRBJ2-3, with 10 bases aligning to TRBD2. Germline CDR1 MNHGY, CDR2 SAAAGT. Trimming removed 2 bases from V and 6 bases from J; junction bases left unmatched: 8. The CDR3 length is 16 residues. This CDR3 reads CASSYRASGSSDTQYF. CDR3 coding DNA: TGTGCCAGCAGTTACCGGGCTAGCGGGAGTTCCGATACGCAGTATTTT.

V gene TRBV19 combines with J gene TRBJ2-2, with D perhaps assigned TRBD1 or TRBD2 (5 bases each). The CDR3 consists of 16 residues. Germline values: CDR1 LNHDA, CDR2 SQIVND (reference sequence). V lost 1 base and J lost 5, with 14 bases in between. The CDR3 bases are TGTGCCAGTAGTATAGGAGGGACCAGGGTAACCGGGGAGCTGTTTTTT. Translating gives CASSIGGTRVTGELFF.

CDR3 DNA sequence: TGTGCCAGCTCACCCCCAGATTTTGGAAACACCATATATTTT. Protein: CASSPPDFGNTIYF. This sequence joins TRBV18 and TRBJ1-3; D gene ambiguous. Germline assignment: CDR1 KGHSH and CDR2 LQKENI. The CDR3 covers 14 residues. Trimming pared 3 bases from V and 3 bases from J, leaving 9 bases between. Full variable domain (outside the CDR3, taken from reference TRBV18 and TRBJ1-3): NAGVMQNPRHLVRRRGQEARLRCSPMKGHSHVYWYRQLPEEGLKFMVYLQKENIIDESGMPKERFSAEFPKEGPSILRIQQVVRGDSAAYFCASSPPDFGNTIYFGEGSWLTVV.

The rearrangement joins TRBV29-1 to TRBJ2-7, with 8 bases identical to TRBD2. CDR3 length equals 15 residues. V lost 6 bases to trimming and J lost 3 bases; unmatched junction nucleotides: 13. Germline CDR1 and CDR2: SQVTM and ANQGSEA. CDR3 residues: CSVWMSLAGSYEQYF. CDR3 sequence (DNA): TGCAGCGTGTGGATGAGTCTAGCGGGTAGCTACGAGCAGTACTTC.

This clone was observed a handful of times. This chain links TRBV6-8 with TRBJ1-1, with D unclear. Germline V lookup: CDR1 MNHGY, CDR2 SAAAGT. The CDR3 sequence is 13 residues long. Trimming stripped 0 bases from V and 1 base from J, with 3 bases between. CDR3: CASSYSENTEAFF. In DNA, the CDR3 is TGTGCCAGCAGTTACTCCGAGAACACTGAAGCTTTCTTT.

This clone was counted many times. The V and J genes are TRBV11-3 and TRBJ1-2; 8 nucleotides match TRBD1. Losses at the gene ends were 5 bases for V and 1 base for J; bases not matched to a gene: 9. The CDR3 loop spans 16 amino acids. The germline gives CDR1 SGHNT, CDR2 YENEEA. The CDR3 loop reads CASSIKTGVDNYGYTF. In DNA, the CDR3 is TGTGCCAGCAGCATTAAGACAGGGGTGGATAACTATGGCTACACCTTC.

This chain joins TRBV6-8 and TRBJ1-4, with D perhaps TRBD1 (5 bases). Trimming shortened V by 2 bases and J by 1 base, and 5 bases separated the two germline ends. The CDR3 has 14 amino acids. Germline values: CDR1 MNHGY, CDR2 SAAAGT. The chain's CDR3 is CASSYRGTNEKLFF. The CDR3 DNA is TGTGCCAGCAGTTACAGGGGAACTAATGAAAAACTGTTTTTT.

This clone was counted a few times. This chain uses TRBV9 with TRBJ2-3; TRBD2 is a possible D gene (5 bases). The germline V gene has CDR1 SGDLS and CDR2 YYNGEE. Trimming stripped 3 bases from V and 2 bases from J, with 13 bases between. The CDR3 totals 15 residues. The CDR3 DNA is TGTGCCAGCAGCGCCACACTAGGGAACACAGATACGCAGTATTTT. It encodes CASSATLGNTDTQYF.

A few counts support this clone. V usage is TRBV19 and J usage is TRBJ2-1, with 10 positions matching TRBD2. The J segment lost 7 bases and the V segment lost 3 bases, leaving 6 bases of the junction unmatched. This CDR3 region has 15 residues. Germline lookup yields CDR1 LNHDA and CDR2 SQIVND (reference sequence). The CDR3 sequence is CASSITSGMVNEQFF. The DNA of the CDR3 is TGTGCCAGTAGTATCACTAGCGGGATGGTAAATGAGCAGTTCTTC.